Following are 3 T cell receptor beta chains from one sample sequenced in a study of OX40 agonist ivuxolimab in advanced cancers. Measured with immunoSEQ multiplex PCR; TCRdb has only the in-frame clones, and not every one. The table lists over 95,000 clones, over 75% of them singletons. The sequencing here drew on CD4+ or CD8+ T cells sorted from blood, taken in a trial of the OX40 agonist ivuxolimab. The receptors were gathered from an adult with an advanced solid tumor such as melanoma, head and neck, liver or kidney cancer.

The gene calls are TRBV11-2 and TRBJ2-5, with D perhaps matching TRBD1 or TRBD2 (5 bases each). The CDR3 is 13 residues long. From germline, CDR1 is SGHAT and CDR2 FQNNGV. V lost 8 bases, J lost 1 base, and 11 bases lay in between. The CDR3 bases are TGTGCCAGCCGACGGGGCATCCAAGAGACCCAGTACTTC. Amino acids: CASRRGIQETQYF.

J is TRBJ2-3 and V is TRBV28, with 12 bases aligning to TRBD2. Trimming removed 6 bases from V and 7 bases from J; junction bases left unmatched: 14. CDR1 and CDR2 from the germline V gene are MDHEN and SYDVKM. The CDR3 totals 17 residues. The CDR3 coding sequence is TGTGCCAGCAGGACAACTAGGACTAGCGGGAACTTAAATACGCAGTATTTT. It is translated as CASRTTRTSGNLNTQYF.

The V call is TRBV5-1, the J call TRBJ2-5; tentatively, D is TRBD2 (6 bases). The germline gives CDR1 SGHRS, CDR2 YFSETQ. Trimming stripped 3 bases from V and 1 base from J, with 10 bases between. The CDR3 covers 14 residues. The CDR3 sequence: CASSSGRGQETQYF. CDR3 coding DNA: TGCGCCAGCAGCTCCGGGAGAGGCCAAGAGACCCAGTACTTC.